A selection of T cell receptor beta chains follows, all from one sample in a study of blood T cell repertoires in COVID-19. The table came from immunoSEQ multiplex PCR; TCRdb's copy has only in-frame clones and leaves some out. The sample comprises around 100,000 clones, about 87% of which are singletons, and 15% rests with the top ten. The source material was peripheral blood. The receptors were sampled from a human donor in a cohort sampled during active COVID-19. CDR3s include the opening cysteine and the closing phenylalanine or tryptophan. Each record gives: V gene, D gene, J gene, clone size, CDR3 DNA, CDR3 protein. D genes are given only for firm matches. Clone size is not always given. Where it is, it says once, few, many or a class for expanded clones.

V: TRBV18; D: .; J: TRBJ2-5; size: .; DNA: TGTGCCAGCTCACCTCCAGAGGGTAGAGAGACCCAGTACTTC; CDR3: CASSPPEGRETQYF
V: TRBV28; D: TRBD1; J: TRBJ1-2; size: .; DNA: TGTGCCAGCAGCCTTTGGGACAGCCCTAACTATGGCTACACCTTC; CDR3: CASSLWDSPNYGYTF
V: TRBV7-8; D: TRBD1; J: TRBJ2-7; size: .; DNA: TGTGCCAGCAGCTTAATTAGTTCGACAGGGGCTACACTCGAGCAGTACTTC; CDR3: CASSLISSTGATLEQYF
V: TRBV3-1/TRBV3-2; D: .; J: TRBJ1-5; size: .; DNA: TGTGCCAGCAGCCAGGCAGGGTTTACTCAGCCCCAGCATTTT; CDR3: CASSQAGFTQPQHF
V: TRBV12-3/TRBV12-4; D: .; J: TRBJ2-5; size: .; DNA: TGTGCCAGCAGCTCCACTACGTCTGAGACCCAGTACTTC; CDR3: CASSSTTSETQYF
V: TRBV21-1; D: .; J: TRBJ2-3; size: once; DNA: TGTGCCAGCAGCAAAGAGGACAGGGGTAGGACAGATACGCAGTATTTT; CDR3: CASSKEDRGRTDTQYF
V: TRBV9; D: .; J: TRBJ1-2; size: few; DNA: TGTGCCAGCAGCCCCAATGGGCAGGGCGATGGCTACACCTTC; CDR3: CASSPNGQGDGYTF
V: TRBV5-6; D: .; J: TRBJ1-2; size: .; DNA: TGTGCCAGCAGCTTGTTCAGCGATGGCTACACCTTC; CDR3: CASSLFSDGYTF
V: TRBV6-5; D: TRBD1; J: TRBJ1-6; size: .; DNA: TGTGCCAGCAGTTACCGGGACAGGGATTTTCCACCCCTCCACTTT; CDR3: CASSYRDRDFPPLHF
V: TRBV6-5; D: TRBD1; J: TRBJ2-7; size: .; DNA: TGTGCCAGCAGTAGTCCGGGACAGGGGAAGGAGGAGCAGTACTTC; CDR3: CASSSPGQGKEEQYF
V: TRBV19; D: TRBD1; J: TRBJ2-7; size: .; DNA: TGTGCCAGTAGTATAGGGCCGGGACAGACCTACGAGCAGTACTTC; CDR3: CASSIGPGQTYEQYF
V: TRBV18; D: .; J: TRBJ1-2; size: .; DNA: TGTGCCAGCTCACCGTCGACAGGACCAGCTAACTATGGCTACACCTTC; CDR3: CASSPSTGPANYGYTF
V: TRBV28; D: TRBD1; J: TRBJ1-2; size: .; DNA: TGTGCCAGCAGTCCAACTCCGGGACAGGGAGTTCGCTATGGGGGCTACACCTTC; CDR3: CASSPTPGQGVRYGGYTF
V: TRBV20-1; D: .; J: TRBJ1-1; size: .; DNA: TGCAGTGCTTACAGGAACACTGAAGCTTTCTTT; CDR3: CSAYRNTEAFF
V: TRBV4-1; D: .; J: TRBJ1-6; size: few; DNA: TGCGCCAGCAGCCAAGAAGGGGTTTATAATTCACCCCTCCACTTT; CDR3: CASSQEGVYNSPLHF
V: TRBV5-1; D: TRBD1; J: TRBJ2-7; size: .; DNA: TGCGCCAGCAGCATGGGGACAGGGCATCTCTACGAGCAGTACTTC; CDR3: CASSMGTGHLYEQYF
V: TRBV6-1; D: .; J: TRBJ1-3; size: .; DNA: TGTGCCAGCAGTGAATTAGGGGGAGGAAACACCATATATTTT; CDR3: CASSELGGGNTIYF
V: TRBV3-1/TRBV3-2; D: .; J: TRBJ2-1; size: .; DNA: TGTGCCAGCACCCTGCTAGGGGGTGAGCAGTTCTTC; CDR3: CASTLLGGEQFF
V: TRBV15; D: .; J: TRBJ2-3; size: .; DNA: TGTGCCACCAGCGGACCGGGACTCCTCACAGATACGCAGTATTTT; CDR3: CATSGPGLLTDTQYF
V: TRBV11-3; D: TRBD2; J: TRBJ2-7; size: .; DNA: TGTGCCAGCAGTTATCTCGGGACTAGCGGCTCCTACGAGCAGTACTTC; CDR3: CASSYLGTSGSYEQYF
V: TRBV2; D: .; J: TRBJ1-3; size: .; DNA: TGTGCCAGCAGTGTGGGGGGGAAGGGAAACACCATATATTTT; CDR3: CASSVGGKGNTIYF
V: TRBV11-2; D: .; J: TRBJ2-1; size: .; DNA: TGTGCCAGCAGCTTAGCCCTAGTTGGTGAGCAGTTCTTC; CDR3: CASSLALVGEQFF
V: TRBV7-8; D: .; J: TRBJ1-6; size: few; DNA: TGTGCCAGCAGCTCCCAGACAGGACCTAATTCACCCCTCCACTTT; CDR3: CASSSQTGPNSPLHF
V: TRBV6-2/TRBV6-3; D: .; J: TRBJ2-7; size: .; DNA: TGTGCCAGCAGTTCTTCTCGCGGCTCCTACGAGCAGTACTTC; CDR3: CASSSSRGSYEQYF
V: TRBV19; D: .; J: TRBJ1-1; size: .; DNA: TGTGCCAGTAGAAGCACCTGGAGAAGGGGGAACACTGAAGCTTTCTTT; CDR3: CASRSTWRRGNTEAFF
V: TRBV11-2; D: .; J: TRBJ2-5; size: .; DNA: TGTGCCAGCAGCTTCAGCGATAACCAAGAGACCCAGTACTTC; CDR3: CASSFSDNQETQYF
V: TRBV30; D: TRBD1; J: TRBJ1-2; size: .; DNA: TGTGCCTGGAGTCGGGACAGGCCACATGGCTACACCTTC; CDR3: CAWSRDRPHGYTF
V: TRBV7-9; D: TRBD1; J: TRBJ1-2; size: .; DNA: TGTGCCAGCAGCTCAACGGGGACAGGGGTTAATGGCTACACCTTC; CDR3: CASSSTGTGVNGYTF
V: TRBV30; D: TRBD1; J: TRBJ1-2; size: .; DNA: TGTGCCTGGAGCACCGGGACAGGGTATGGCTACACCTTC; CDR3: CAWSTGTGYGYTF
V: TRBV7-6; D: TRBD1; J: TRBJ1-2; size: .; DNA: TGTGCCAGCAGTCAAACAGGGGGCGCCTATGGCTACACCTTC; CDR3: CASSQTGGAYGYTF
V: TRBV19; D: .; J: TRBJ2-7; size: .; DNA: TGTGCCAGTAGTACCGCCGTTGGTTCTACCTACGAGCAGTACTTC; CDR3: CASSTAVGSTYEQYF
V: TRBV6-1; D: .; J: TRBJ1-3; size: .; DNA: TGTGCCAGCAGTGAAGCAGCTTTTTTAGGGGCTGGAAACACCATATATTTT; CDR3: CASSEAAFLGAGNTIYF
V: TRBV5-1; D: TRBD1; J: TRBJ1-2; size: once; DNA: TGCGCCAGCAGCCGAGATGGACAGGTCCCGACCTACACCTTC; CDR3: CASSRDGQVPTYTF
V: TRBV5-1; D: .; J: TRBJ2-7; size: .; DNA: TGCGCCAGCAGCCCAGTTGGACAAAACTACGAGCAGTACTTC; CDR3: CASSPVGQNYEQYF
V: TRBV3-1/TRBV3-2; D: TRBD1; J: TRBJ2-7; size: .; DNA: TGTGCCAGCAGCCTAGGGACAGGTTCCTACGAGCAGTACTTC; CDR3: CASSLGTGSYEQYF
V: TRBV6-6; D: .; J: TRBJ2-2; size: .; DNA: TGTGCCAGCAGTTATAGTAGCACCGGGGAGCTGTTTTTT; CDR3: CASSYSSTGELFF
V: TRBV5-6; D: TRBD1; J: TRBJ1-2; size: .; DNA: TGTGCCAGCAGCTCTGGACAGGGGATCTATGGCTACACCTTC; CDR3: CASSSGQGIYGYTF
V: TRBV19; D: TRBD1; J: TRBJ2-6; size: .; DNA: TGTGCCAGTAGTATAGATGGGACAGCTCTCCCGCCTGGGGCCAACGTCCTGACTTTC; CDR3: CASSIDGTALPPGANVLTF
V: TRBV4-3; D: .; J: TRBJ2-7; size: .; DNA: TGCGCCAGCAGCCCCGAGCTCGGGGGCTCCTACGAGCAGTACTTC; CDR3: CASSPELGGSYEQYF
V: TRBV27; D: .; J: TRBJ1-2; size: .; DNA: TGTGCCAGCAGCAGGGCCAGTGATAACTATGGCTACACCTTC; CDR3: CASSRASDNYGYTF
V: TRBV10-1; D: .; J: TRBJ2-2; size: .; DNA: TGCGCCAGCAGTGAGACAGGGAGATCCACCGGGGAGCTGTTTTTT; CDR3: CASSETGRSTGELFF
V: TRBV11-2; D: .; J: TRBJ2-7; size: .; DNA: TGTGCCAGCAGCTTAGTTACGGGCTACGAGCAGTACTTC; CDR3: CASSLVTGYEQYF
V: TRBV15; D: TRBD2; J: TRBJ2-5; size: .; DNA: TGTGCCACCAAACAGCGGGGAGAGACCCAGTACTTC; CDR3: CATKQRGETQYF
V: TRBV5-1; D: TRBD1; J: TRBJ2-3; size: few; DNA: TGCGCCAGCAGCTTCGGGGACAGAAGCACAGATACGCAGTATTTT; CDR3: CASSFGDRSTDTQYF
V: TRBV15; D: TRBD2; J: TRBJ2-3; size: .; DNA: TGTGCCACCAGCACTGGACTAGCGGGGGGGCCAACAGATACGCAGTATTTT; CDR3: CATSTGLAGGPTDTQYF
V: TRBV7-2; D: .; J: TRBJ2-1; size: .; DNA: TGTGCCAGCAGGAAAATGGGTGGGCTGAGAAGCTCCTACAATGAGCAGTTCTTC; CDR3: CASRKMGGLRSSYNEQFF
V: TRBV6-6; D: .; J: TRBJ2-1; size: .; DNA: TGTGCCAGCAGTTCGTCAATGAGCTCCTACAATGAGCAGTTCTTC; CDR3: CASSSSMSSYNEQFF
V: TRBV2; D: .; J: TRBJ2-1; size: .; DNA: TGTGCCAGCAGGTCGGCGGGCCATGAGCAGTTCTTC; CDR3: CASRSAGHEQFF
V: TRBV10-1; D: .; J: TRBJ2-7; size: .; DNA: TGCGCCAGCAGTGGACAGTTAAGTAGCGAGCAGTACTTC; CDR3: CASSGQLSSEQYF
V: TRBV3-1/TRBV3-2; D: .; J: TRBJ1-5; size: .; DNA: TGTGCCAGCAGCCGGGAGCGCAATCAGCCCCAGCATTTT; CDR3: CASSRERNQPQHF
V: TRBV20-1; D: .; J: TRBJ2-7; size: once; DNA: TGCAGTGCGGCAGGATACTACGAGCAGTACTTC; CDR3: CSAAGYYEQYF
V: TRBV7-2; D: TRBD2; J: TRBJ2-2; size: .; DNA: TGTGCCAGCAGCTTACCGACTAGCGGGAGGGCCGGGGGCACCGGGGAGCTGTTTTTT; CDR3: CASSLPTSGRAGGTGELFF
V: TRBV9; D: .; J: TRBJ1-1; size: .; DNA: TGTGCCAGCAGCGGGACAAGAGCAACTGAAGCTTTCTTT; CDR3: CASSGTRATEAFF